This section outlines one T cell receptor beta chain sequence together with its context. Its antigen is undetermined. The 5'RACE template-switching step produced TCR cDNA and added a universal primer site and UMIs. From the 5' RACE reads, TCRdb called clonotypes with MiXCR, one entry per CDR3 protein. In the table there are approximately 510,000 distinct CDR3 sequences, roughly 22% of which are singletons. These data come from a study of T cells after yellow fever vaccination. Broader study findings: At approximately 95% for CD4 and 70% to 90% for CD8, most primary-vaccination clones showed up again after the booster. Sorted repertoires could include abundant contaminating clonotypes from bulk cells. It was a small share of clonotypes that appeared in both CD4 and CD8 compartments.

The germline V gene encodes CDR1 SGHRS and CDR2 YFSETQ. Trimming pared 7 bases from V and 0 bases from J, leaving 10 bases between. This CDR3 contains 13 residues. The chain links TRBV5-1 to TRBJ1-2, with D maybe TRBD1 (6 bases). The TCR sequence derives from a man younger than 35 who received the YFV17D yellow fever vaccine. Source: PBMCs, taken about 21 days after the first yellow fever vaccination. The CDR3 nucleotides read TGCGCCAGCCAAGACAGGCCTAACTATGGCTACACCTTC. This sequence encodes CASQDRPNYGYTF.